This T cell receptor beta chain was profiled in a study of cytomegalovirus exposure and HLA in healthy donors. The study, taken as a whole, reports: Several V segments, TRBV6-2 and TRBV6-3 among them, could not be told apart and were dropped. Reports state that TCR beta sequences accurately predicted most subjects' HLA-A and HLA-B alleles.

Primers: 60 Vbeta forward and 13 Jbeta reverse. Under the authors' procedure: Roughly 10 million shared chains were among the 60 million to 80 million unique TCR beta chains that a later analysis counted. Data came from immunoSEQ multiplex PCR; TCRdb stores just in-frame clones and leaves some out. The V and J calls and clone size come from that table; D and trimming were worked out from the DNA. Its table lists about 58,000 clones. Note on this clone: No antigen is known for it.

The CDR3 contains 11 residues. The germline CDR1 and CDR2 sequences are SGDLS and YYNGEE. Trimming took 7 bases from V and 8 from J, leaving 12 bases between them. The rearrangement uses TRBV9 and TRBJ1-2; unclear D gene. The sample consisted of PBMCs. This TCR came from a male donor in good health and CMV-seronegative. This CDR3 reads CASSIAGGYTF. CDR3 DNA: TGTGCCAGCTCAATAGCGGGGGGCTACACCTTC.